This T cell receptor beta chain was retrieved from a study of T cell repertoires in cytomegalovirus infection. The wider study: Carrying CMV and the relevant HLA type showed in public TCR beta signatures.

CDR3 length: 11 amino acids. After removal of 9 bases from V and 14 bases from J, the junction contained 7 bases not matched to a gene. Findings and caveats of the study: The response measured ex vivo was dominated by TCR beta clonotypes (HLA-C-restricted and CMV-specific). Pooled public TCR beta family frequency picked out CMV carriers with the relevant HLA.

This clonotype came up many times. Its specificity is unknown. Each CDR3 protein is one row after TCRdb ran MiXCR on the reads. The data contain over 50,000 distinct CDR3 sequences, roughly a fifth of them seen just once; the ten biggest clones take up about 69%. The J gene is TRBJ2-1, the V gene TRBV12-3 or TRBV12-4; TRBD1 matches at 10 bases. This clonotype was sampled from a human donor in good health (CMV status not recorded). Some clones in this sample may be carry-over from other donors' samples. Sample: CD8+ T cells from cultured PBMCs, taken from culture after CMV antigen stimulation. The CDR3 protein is CASLGQGEKFF. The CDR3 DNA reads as TGTGCCAGTCTAGGACAGGGGGAGAAGTTCTTC.